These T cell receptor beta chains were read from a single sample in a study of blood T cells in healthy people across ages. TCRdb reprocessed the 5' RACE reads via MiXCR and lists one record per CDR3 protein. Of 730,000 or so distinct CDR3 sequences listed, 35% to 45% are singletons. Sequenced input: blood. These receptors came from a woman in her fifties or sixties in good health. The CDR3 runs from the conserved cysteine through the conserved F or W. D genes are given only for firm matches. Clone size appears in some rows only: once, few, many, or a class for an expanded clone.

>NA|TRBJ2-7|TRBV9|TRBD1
CASSISGTVGSYEQYF
TGTGCCAGCAGCATATCCGGGACAGTGGGCTCCTACGAGCAGTACTTC
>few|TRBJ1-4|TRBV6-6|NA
CASSYGGINEKLFF
TGTGCCAGCAGTTACGGAGGGATCAATGAAAAACTGTTTTTT
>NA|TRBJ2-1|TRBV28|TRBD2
CASTTAGEGQNEQFF
TGTGCCAGCACGACGGCGGGGGAGGGCCAAAATGAGCAGTTCTTC
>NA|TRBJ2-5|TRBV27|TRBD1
CASSRDRGGQETQYF
TGTGCCAGCAGCCGGGACAGGGGGGGACAAGAGACCCAGTACTTC
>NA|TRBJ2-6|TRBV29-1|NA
CSVEISGANVLTF
TGCAGCGTTGAGATTTCTGGGGCCAACGTCCTGACTTTC
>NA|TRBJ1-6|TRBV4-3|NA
CASSPGDSSYNSPLHF
TGCGCCAGCAGCCCTGGGGATAGCTCCTATAATTCACCCCTCCACTTT
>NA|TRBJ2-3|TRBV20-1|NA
CSARNWISTDTQYF
TGCAGTGCTAGAAATTGGATTTCCACAGATACGCAGTATTTT
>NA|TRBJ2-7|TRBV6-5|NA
CASSSLGSGEYEQYF
TGTGCCAGCAGTTCCCTGGGTAGCGGAGAATACGAGCAGTACTTC
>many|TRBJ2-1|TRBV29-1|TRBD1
CSGQGQLDNEQFF
TGCAGCGGCCAGGGACAGCTCGACAATGAGCAGTTCTTC
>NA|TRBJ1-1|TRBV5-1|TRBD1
CASSTTPGQDRAFF
TGCGCCAGCAGCACGACCCCGGGACAGGACCGCGCTTTCTTT
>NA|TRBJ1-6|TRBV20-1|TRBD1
CSAETGTGGTYNSPLHF
TGCAGTGCTGAAACCGGGACAGGGGGAACCTATAATTCACCCCTCCACTTT
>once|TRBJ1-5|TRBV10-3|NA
CAISESSGFQPQHF
TGTGCCATCAGTGAGTCTTCAGGGTTTCAGCCCCAGCATTTT
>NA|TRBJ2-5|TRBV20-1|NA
CSARGGTRSFQETQYF
TGCAGTGCTAGAGGCGGGACTCGAAGCTTCCAAGAGACCCAGTACTTC
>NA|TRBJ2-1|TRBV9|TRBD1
CASSDKQGVYNEQFF
TGTGCCAGCAGCGACAAACAGGGGGTATACAATGAGCAGTTCTTC
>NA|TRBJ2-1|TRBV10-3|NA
CAISETGIPNEQFF
TGTGCCATCAGTGAGACCGGGATCCCCAATGAGCAGTTCTTC
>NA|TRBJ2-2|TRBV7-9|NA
CASRFMAGELFF
TGTGCCAGCAGATTCATGGCCGGGGAGCTGTTTTTT
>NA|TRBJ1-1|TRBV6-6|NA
CASSYGEGPEAFF
TGTGCCAGCAGTTACGGGGAGGGACCTGAAGCTTTCTTT
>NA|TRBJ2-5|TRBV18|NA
CASSPPPEETQYF
TGTGCCAGCTCACCCCCTCCCGAAGAGACCCAGTACTTC
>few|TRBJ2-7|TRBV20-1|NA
CSASHTGVSYEQYF
TGCAGTGCTAGCCATACGGGAGTATCCTACGAGCAGTACTTC
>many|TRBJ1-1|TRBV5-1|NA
CASSRTGGIGTEAFF
TGCGCCAGCAGCAGGACGGGGGGTATCGGCACTGAAGCTTTCTTT
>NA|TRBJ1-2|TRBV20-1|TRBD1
CSASSRGQGGNYGYTF
TGCAGTGCTAGTTCCCGTGGACAGGGCGGAAACTATGGCTACACCTTC
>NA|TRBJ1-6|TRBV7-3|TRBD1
CASSFRTGEGSPLHF
TGTGCCAGCAGCTTCCGGACAGGGGAGGGTTCACCCCTCCACTTT
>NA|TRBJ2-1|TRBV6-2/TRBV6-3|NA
CASSYRVGGGSYNEQFF
TGTGCCAGCAGTTACAGGGTGGGTGGGGGCTCCTACAATGAGCAGTTCTTC
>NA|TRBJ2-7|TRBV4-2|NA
CASSQGQESYEQYF
TGTGCCAGCAGCCAAGGACAGGAGAGCTACGAGCAGTACTTC
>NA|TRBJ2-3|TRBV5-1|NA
CASSAGQSTDTQYF
TGCGCCAGCAGCGCGGGACAAAGCACAGATACGCAGTATTTT
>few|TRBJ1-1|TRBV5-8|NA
CASIPQGAQGITEAFF
TGTGCCAGCATCCCCCAAGGGGCGCAAGGGATTACTGAAGCTTTCTTT
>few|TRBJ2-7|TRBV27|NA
CASSFSAAGRTYEQYF
TGTGCCAGCAGTTTCAGTGCGGCGGGAAGAACCTACGAGCAGTACTTC
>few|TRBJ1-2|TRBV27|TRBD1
CASSRFAGQVSYGYTF
TGTGCCAGCAGCCGATTCGCCGGACAGGTTAGCTATGGCTACACCTTC
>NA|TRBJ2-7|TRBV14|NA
CASSQGLFASEQYF
TGTGCCAGCAGCCAAGGTCTATTTGCCTCCGAGCAGTACTTC
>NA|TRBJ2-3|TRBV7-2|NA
CASNKQTPHTQYF
TGTGCCAGCAACAAGCAGACACCGCATACGCAGTATTTT
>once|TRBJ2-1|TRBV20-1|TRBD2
CSASLAGGFNYNEQFF
TGCAGTGCCTCGCTAGCGGGGGGTTTCAACTACAATGAGCAGTTCTTC
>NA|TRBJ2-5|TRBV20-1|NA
CSARGSGGGTQYF
TGCAGTGCTAGGGGGAGCGGAGGAGGGACCCAGTACTTC
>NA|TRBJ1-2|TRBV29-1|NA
CSVPGGITYGYTF
TGCAGCGTTCCCGGGGGAATAACCTATGGCTACACCTTC
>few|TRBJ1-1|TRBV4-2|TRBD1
CASSQTGVTEAFF
TGTGCCAGCAGCCAGACAGGGGTCACTGAAGCTTTCTTT
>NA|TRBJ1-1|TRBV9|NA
CASTPSSGNTEAFF
TGTGCCAGCACCCCTTCTTCCGGGAACACTGAAGCTTTCTTT
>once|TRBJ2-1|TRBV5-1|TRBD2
CASSEAGTSGGYNEQFF
TGCGCCAGCAGCGAGGCCGGGACTAGCGGGGGATACAATGAGCAGTTCTTC
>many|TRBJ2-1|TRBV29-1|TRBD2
CSVVRLAGNNEQFF
TGCAGCGTTGTACGTCTAGCGGGTAACAATGAGCAGTTCTTC
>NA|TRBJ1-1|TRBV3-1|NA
CASSQASKGTEAFF
TGTGCCAGCAGCCAAGCGTCCAAAGGGACTGAAGCTTTCTTT
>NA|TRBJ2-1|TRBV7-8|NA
CASSSQGGNSYNEQFF
TGTGCCAGCAGCTCCCAGGGGGGCAACTCCTACAATGAGCAGTTCTTC
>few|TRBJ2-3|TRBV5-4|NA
CASSIKGVDTQYF
TGTGCCAGCAGCATCAAAGGGGTAGATACGCAGTATTTT
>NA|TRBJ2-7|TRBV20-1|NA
CSALGNYEQYF
TGCAGTGCCCTAGGAAACTACGAGCAGTACTTC
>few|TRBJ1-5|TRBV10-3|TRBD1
CAIREDRGSNQPQHF
TGTGCCATCAGGGAGGACAGGGGGTCCAATCAGCCCCAGCATTTT
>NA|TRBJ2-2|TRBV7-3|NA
CASSLIGTGELFF
TGTGCCAGCAGCTTAATCGGAACCGGGGAGCTGTTTTTT
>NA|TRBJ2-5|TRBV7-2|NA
CASAYIKETQYF
TGTGCCAGCGCCTACATCAAGGAGACCCAGTACTTC
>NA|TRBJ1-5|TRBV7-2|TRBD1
CASSLVGTGTQPQHF
TGTGCCAGCAGCTTAGTTGGGACAGGAACTCAGCCCCAGCATTTT
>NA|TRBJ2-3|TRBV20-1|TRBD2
CSAPGGPFADTQYF
TGCAGTGCCCCGGGGGGGCCTTTCGCAGATACGCAGTATTTT
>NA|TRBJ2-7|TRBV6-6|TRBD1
CASSYFGTGGYNEQYF
TGTGCCAGCAGTTACTTTGGGACAGGGGGCTACAATGAGCAGTACTTC
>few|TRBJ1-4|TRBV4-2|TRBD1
CASSQAGGDEKLFF
TGTGCCAGCAGCCAAGCAGGGGGCGATGAAAAACTGTTTTTT
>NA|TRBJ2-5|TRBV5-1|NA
CASSLGPFGQETQYF
TGCGCCAGCAGCTTAGGACCTTTCGGCCAAGAGACCCAGTACTTC
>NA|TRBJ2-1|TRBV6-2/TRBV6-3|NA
CASGGASSAESYNEQFF
TGTGCCAGCGGGGGGGCGTCGTCGGCCGAATCCTACAATGAGCAGTTCTTC
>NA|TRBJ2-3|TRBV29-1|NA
CSGRRVGTDTQYF
TGCAGCGGGAGGAGAGTGGGCACAGATACGCAGTATTTT
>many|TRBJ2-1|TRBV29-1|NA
CSVLEGSYNEQFF
TGCAGCGTTCTAGAAGGGTCCTACAATGAGCAGTTCTTC